The sequence of this T cell receptor beta chain was determined in a study of response to subunit inactivated influenza vaccine. Study observations and caveats: After each seasonal influenza vaccination, few new T cells are recruited, the authors suggested.

The CDR3 runs to 16 residues. With 5 bases removed from V and 0 bases from J, the gap between germline ends came to 16 bases. CDR1 and CDR2 from the germline V gene are DFQATT and SNEGSKA (reference sequence). A note on this clonotype: Its antigen is not known.

TCRdb re-derived calls from the RT-PCR reads in MiXCR, one entry per CDR3 protein. This table holds roughly 790,000 distinct CDR3 sequences, around 21% found once. This specimen consisted of PBMCs from blood, obtained around 5 days after vaccination. V and J are TRBV20-1 and TRBJ1-4, with TRBD1 as a possible D gene (5 bases). The receptor was derived from a man aged 50 to 59 who received an inactivated influenza vaccine. Here the CDR3 reads CSARSGTYATNEKLFF. The CDR3 DNA is TGCAGTGCTCGCTCCGGGACGTATGCAACTAATGAAAAACTGTTTTTT.